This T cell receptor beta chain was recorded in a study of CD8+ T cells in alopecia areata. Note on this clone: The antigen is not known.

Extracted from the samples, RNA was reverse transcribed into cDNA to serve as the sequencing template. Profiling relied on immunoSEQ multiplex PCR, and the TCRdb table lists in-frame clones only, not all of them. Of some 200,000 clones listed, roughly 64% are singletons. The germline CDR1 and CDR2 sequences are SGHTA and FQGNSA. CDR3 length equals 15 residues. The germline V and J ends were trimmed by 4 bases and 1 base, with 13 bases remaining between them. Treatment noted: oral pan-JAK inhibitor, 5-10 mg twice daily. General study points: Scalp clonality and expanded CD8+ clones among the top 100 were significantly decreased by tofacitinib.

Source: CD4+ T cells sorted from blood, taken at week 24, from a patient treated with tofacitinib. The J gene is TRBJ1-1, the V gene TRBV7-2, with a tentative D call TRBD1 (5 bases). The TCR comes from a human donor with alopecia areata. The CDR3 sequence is CASSWGRTPNTEAFF. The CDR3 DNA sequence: TGTGCCAGCAGCTGGGGAAGGACACCGAACACTGAAGCTTTCTTT.